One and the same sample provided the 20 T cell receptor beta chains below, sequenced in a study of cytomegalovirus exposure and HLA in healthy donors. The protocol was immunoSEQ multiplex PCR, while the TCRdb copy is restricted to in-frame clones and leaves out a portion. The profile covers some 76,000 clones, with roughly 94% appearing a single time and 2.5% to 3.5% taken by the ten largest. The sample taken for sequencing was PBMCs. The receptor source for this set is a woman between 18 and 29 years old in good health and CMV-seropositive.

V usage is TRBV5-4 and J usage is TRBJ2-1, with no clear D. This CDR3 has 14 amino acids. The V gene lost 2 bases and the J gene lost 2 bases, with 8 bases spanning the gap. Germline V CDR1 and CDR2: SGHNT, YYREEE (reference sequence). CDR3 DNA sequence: TGTGCCAGCAGCTTAGGAGAACCCTACAATGAGCAGTTCTTC. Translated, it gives CASSLGEPYNEQFF.

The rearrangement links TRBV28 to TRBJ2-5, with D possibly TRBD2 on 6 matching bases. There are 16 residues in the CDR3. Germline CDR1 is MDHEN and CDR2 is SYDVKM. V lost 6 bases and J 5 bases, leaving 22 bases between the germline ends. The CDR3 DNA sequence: TGTGCCAGCAGACGACTCGGCGGGAACGGTGGGGAGACCCAGTACTTC. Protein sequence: CASRRLGGNGGETQYF.

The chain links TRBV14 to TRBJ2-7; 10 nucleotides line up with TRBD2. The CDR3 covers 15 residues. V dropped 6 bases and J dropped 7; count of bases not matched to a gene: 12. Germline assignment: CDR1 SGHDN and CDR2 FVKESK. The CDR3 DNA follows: TGTGCCAGCAGTCGACTAGCGGGCGGTTTGCAGGAGCAGTACTTC. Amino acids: CASSRLAGGLQEQYF.

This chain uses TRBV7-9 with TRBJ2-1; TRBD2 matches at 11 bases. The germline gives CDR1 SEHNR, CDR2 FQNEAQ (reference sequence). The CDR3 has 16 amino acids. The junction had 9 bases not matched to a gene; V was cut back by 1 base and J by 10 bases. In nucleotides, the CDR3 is TGTGCCAGCAGCTTAGTTATAGCGGGGGGGCTAGGGGAGCAGTTCTTC. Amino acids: CASSLVIAGGLGEQFF.

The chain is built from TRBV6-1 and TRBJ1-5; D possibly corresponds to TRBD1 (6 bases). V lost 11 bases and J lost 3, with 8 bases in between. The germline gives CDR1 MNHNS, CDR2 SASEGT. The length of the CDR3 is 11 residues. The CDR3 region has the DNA TGTGCCGAGGGGGACAATCAGCCCCAGCATTTT. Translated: CAEGDNQPQHF.

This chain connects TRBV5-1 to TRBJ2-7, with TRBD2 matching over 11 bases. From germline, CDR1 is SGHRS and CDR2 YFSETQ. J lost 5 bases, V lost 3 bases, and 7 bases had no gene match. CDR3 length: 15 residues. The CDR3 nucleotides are TGCGCCAGCAGCTCGTTAGCGGGAGGGATGAACGAGCAGTACTTC. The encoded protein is CASSSLAGGMNEQYF.

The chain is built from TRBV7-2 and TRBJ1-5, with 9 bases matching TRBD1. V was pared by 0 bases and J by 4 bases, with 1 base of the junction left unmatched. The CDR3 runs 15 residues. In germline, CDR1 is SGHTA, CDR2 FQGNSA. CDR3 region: CASSLAQGANQPQHF. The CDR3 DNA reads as TGTGCCAGCAGCTTAGCACAGGGGGCAAATCAGCCCCAGCATTTT.

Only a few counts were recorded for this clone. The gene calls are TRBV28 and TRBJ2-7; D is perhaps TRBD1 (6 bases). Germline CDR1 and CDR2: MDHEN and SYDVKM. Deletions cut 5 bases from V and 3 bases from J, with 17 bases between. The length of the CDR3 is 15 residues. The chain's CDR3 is CASSRPAGRGYEQYF. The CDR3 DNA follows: TGTGCCAGCAGTCGCCCGGCTGGCAGGGGCTACGAGCAGTACTTC.

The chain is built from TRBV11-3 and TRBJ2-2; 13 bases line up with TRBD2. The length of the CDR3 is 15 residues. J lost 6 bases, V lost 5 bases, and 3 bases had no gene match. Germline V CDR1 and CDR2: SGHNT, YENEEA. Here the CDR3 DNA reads TGTGCCAGCAGCCGACTAGCGGGGGGCTCCGGGGAGCTGTTTTTT. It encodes CASSRLAGGSGELFF.

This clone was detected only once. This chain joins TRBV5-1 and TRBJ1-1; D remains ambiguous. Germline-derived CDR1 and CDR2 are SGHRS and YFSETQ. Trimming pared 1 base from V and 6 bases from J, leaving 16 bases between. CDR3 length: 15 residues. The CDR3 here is CASSLTELLSSEAFF. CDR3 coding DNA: TGCGCCAGCAGCTTGACTGAGTTGTTGAGTTCTGAAGCTTTCTTT.

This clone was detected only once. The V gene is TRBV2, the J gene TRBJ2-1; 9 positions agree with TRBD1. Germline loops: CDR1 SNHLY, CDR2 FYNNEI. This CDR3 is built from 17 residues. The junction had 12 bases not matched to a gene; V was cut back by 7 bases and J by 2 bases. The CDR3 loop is CASTADRGTVTYNEQFF. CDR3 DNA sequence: TGTGCCAGCACCGCAGACAGGGGGACTGTCACCTACAATGAGCAGTTCTTC.

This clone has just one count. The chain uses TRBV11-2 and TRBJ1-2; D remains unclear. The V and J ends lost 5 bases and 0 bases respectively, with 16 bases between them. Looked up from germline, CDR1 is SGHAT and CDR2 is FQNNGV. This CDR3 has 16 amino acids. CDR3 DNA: TGTGCCAGCAGCAGTTGGCCCCGAGGGACTAACTATGGCTACACCTTC. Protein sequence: CASSSWPRGTNYGYTF.

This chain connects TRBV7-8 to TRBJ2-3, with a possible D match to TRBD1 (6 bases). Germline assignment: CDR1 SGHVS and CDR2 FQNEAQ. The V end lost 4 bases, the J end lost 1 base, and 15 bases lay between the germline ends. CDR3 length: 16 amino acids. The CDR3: CASSSSDRPGTDTQYF. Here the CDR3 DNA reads TGTGCCAGCAGCTCCTCTGACAGGCCAGGCACAGATACGCAGTATTTT.

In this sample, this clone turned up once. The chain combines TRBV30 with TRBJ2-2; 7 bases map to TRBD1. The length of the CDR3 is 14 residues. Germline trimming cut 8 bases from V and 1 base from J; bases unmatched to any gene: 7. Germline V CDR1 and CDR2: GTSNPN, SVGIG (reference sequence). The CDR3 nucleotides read TGTGCCGCATTCCGGGACAGGAACACCGGGGAGCTGTTTTTT. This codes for CAAFRDRNTGELFF.

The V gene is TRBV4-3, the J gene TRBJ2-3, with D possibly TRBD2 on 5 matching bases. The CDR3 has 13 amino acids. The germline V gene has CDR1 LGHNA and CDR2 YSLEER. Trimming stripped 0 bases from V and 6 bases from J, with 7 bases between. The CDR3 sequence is CASSQERRDTQYF. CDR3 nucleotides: TGCGCCAGCAGCCAAGAGAGGAGGGATACGCAGTATTTT.

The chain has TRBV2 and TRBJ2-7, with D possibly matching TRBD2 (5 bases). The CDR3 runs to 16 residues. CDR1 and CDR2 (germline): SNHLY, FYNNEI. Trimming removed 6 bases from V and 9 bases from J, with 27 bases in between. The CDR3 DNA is TGTGCCAGCAGCCAACCCTCGGAGGAAATGGGATGGGTGCAGTACTTC. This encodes CASSQPSEEMGWVQYF.

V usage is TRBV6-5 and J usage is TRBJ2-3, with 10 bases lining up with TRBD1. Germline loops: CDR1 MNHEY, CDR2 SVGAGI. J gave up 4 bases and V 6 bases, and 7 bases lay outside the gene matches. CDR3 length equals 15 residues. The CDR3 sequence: CASRLDRGRADTQYF. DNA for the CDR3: TGTGCCAGCAGACTAGACAGGGGGCGGGCAGATACGCAGTATTTT.

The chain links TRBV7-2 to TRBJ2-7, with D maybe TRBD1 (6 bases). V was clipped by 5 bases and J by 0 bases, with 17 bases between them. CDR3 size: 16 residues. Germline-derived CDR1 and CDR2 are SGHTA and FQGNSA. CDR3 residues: CASSPSLQGLSYEQYF. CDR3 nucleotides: TGTGCCAGCAGCCCGTCGTTGCAGGGGCTCTCCTACGAGCAGTACTTC.

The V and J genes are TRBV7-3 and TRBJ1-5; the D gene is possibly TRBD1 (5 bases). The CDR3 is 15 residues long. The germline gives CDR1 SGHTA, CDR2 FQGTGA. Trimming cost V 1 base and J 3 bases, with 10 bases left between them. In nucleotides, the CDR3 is TGTGCCAGCAGCTTAATCTACAGGAACAATCAGCCCCAGCATTTT. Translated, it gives CASSLIYRNNQPQHF.

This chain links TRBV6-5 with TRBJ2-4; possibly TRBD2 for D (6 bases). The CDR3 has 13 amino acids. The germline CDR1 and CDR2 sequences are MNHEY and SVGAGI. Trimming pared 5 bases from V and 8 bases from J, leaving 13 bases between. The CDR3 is CASSPPWGDIQYF. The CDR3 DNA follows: TGTGCCAGCAGTCCACCTTGGGGGGACATTCAGTACTTC.